The 18 T cell receptor beta chains given below trace back to one sample, sequenced in a study of T-cell reconstitution after alpha-beta-depleted transplantation in children. Unique molecular identifiers were incorporated into the prepared TCRbeta library. TCRdb used MiXCR to reprocess the PCR reads, holding one entry per CDR3 protein. The data contain roughly 74,000 distinct CDR3 sequences, about a sixth of them singletons. Sample: PBMCs, mostly from graft donor cells, taken 360 days after TCRalphabeta/CD19-depleted stem cell transplant. These TCRs come from a male patient aged 2-9 years who had a stem cell transplant for acute lymphoblastic leukemia, so the T cells may come from the graft donor.

The chain combines TRBV5-1 with TRBJ2-5; a weak D match, TRBD1 (5 bases). The CDR3 loop spans 15 amino acids. Germline CDR1 and CDR2: SGHRS and YFSETQ. V was trimmed by 2 bases and J by 4 bases, leaving 15 bases between them. The CDR3 sequence is CASSFTGTRGETQYF. The CDR3 coding sequence is TGCGCCAGCAGCTTTACAGGCACCCGAGGAGAGACCCAGTACTTC.

This clonotype came up many times. This chain connects TRBV10-3 to TRBJ2-2; 9 bases match TRBD1. The CDR3 sequence is 15 residues long. Trimming at V came to 3 bases and at J to 6 bases, leaving 5 bases not matched to a gene. CDR1 and CDR2 from the germline V gene are ENHRY and SYGVKD. This chain's CDR3 is CAISDNRGLAGELFF. The CDR3 DNA is TGTGCCATCAGTGATAACAGGGGGCTTGCCGGGGAGCTGTTTTTT.

This chain connects TRBV7-8 to TRBJ2-5; TRBD1 matches at 9 bases. The trim removed 5 bases at V and 5 bases at J, leaving 15 bases unmatched. Per the germline V gene, CDR1 is SGHVS and CDR2 is FQNEAQ. The CDR3 extends over 17 amino acids. CDR3 nucleotides: TGTGCCAGCAGCACCCTTCGGGACAGGGAGGGCTTGGAGACCCAGTACTTC. This translates into CASSTLRDREGLETQYF.

The chain joins TRBV12-3 or TRBV12-4 to TRBJ2-1; TRBD1 aligns across 9 bases. This CDR3 is 13 amino acids long. After removal of 2 bases from V and 8 bases from J, the junction contained 1 base not matched to a gene. The CDR3 reads CASSLTGGHEQFF. For the CDR3, the DNA is TGTGCCAGCAGTTTAACAGGGGGCCATGAGCAGTTCTTC.

The gene calls are TRBV5-1 and TRBJ2-1, with 13 positions matching TRBD2. V dropped 4 bases and J dropped 3; count of bases not matched to a gene: 4. CDR1 and CDR2 (germline): SGHRS, YFSETQ. CDR3 length: 16 residues. CDR3 sequence (DNA): TGCGCCAGCAGCCCGGGACTAGCGGGACTCTACAATGAGCAGTTCTTC. Residues: CASSPGLAGLYNEQFF.

This clonotype was recorded at least ten times. V usage is TRBV7-9 and J usage is TRBJ2-7; 8 bases agree with TRBD1. CDR1 is SEHNR, CDR2 FQNEAQ, per germline (reference sequence). The CDR3 runs 16 residues. Trimming at V came to 1 base and at J to 3 bases, leaving 8 bases not matched to a gene. The CDR3: CASSLVGDRSLYEQYF. In DNA form, the CDR3 reads TGTGCCAGCAGCTTAGTTGGGGACAGGTCCCTCTACGAGCAGTACTTC. The variable domain in full, completed from reference TRBV7-9 and TRBJ2-7, reads DTGVSQNPRHKITKRGQNVTFRCDPISEHNRLYWYRQTLGQGPEFLTYFQNEAQLEKSRLLSDRFSAERPKGSFSTLEIQRTEQGDSAMYLCASSLVGDRSLYEQYFGPGTRLTVT.

This clonotype was seen a few times. J is TRBJ1-1 and V is TRBV10-3, with a weak D call TRBD1 (6 bases). Germline V CDR1 and CDR2: ENHRY, SYGVKD. CDR3 length: 14 amino acids. The V end lost 4 bases, the J end lost 0 bases, and 9 bases lay between the germline ends. In nucleotides, the CDR3 is TGTGCCATCAGTGTCGACAGGTTGAACACTGAAGCTTTCTTT. Translation gives CAISVDRLNTEAFF.

This chain uses TRBV18 with TRBJ2-3, with TRBD1 as a possible D gene (5 bases). Germline V gives CDR1 KGHSH, CDR2 LQKENI. Trimming removed 8 bases at V and 1 base at J, with 16 bases between. There are 15 residues in the CDR3. The CDR3 DNA reads as TGTGCCAGCACACACCGGCAGGGCCGCACAGATACGCAGTATTTT. Amino acid sequence: CASTHRQGRTDTQYF.

The chain links TRBV28 to TRBJ2-2; D uncertain. V was pared by 7 bases and J by 9 bases, with 9 bases between. CDR1 MDHEN and CDR2 SYDVKM come from the germline V gene. The CDR3 is 11 amino acids. Here the CDR3 reads CASTEFRELFF. The DNA of the CDR3 is TGTGCCAGCACCGAGTTTAGGGAGCTGTTTTTT.

Ten or more counts support this clonotype. As DNA, the CDR3 is TGCGCCAGCAGCCAAGGGGACAGGCCAAAAGAGCAGTACTTC. Residues: CASSQGDRPKEQYF. The chain has TRBV4-1 and TRBJ2-7, with 8 nucleotides matching TRBD1. V was clipped by 1 base and J by 7 bases; unmatched bases: 6. CDR3 length: 14 amino acids. CDR1 is MGHRA and CDR2 is YSYEKL in the germline V gene.

This clonotype was counted between two and nine times. This rearrangement joins TRBV12-3 or TRBV12-4 to TRBJ2-3, with 8 bases lining up with TRBD2. V shed 7 bases and J 2 bases; nucleotides not matched to a gene: 2. The CDR3 sequence is 13 residues long. CDR3 sequence reads: CASKLAVTDTQYF. CDR3 DNA: TGTGCCAGCAAACTAGCGGTCACAGATACGCAGTATTTT.

There are a few counts of this clonotype. This chain connects TRBV12-3 or TRBV12-4 to TRBJ2-1, with D uncertain. The germline V and J ends were trimmed by 7 bases and 1 base, with 8 bases remaining between them. This CDR3 is built from 13 residues. DNA for the CDR3: TGTGCCAGCAACATGAGGTCCTACAATGAGCAGTTCTTC. Its protein is CASNMRSYNEQFF.

This rearrangement joins TRBV10-3 to TRBJ2-5; possibly TRBD1 for D (7 bases). The germline gives CDR1 ENHRY, CDR2 SYGVKD. The CDR3 is made up of 14 amino acids. Deletions cut 6 bases from V and 5 bases from J, with 16 bases between. DNA for the CDR3: TGTGCCATCAGGGGAGGACAGGATCGGGAGACCCAGTACTTC. It translates to CAIRGGQDRETQYF.

This clonotype has a handful of counts. The V and J genes are TRBV5-1 and TRBJ2-3; 7 bases agree with TRBD2. There are 15 residues in the CDR3. Unmatched junction bases numbered 8, after V lost 4 bases and J lost 3 bases. CDR1 is SGHRS, CDR2 YFSETQ, per germline. The CDR3 sequence is CASSVASGLTDTQYF. In DNA, the CDR3 is TGCGCCAGCAGCGTTGCTAGCGGCTTGACAGATACGCAGTATTTT.

This clonotype was detected a few times. The J gene is TRBJ2-7, the V gene TRBV12-3 or TRBV12-4; 7 bases are shared with TRBD2. This CDR3 region has 13 residues. Trimming cost V 4 bases and J 2 bases; bases outside gene matches: 2. The CDR3 spells CASSSGLAYEQYF. The CDR3 region has the DNA TGTGCCAGCAGTTCCGGACTAGCCTACGAGCAGTACTTC.

In this sample, this clonotype turned up a few times. V is TRBV6-1 and J is TRBJ2-4, with TRBD1 as a possible D gene (6 bases). Trimming took 6 bases from V and 1 from J, leaving 10 bases between them. The CDR3 sequence is 14 residues long. Looked up from germline, CDR1 is MNHNS and CDR2 is SASEGT. CDR3 amino acids: CASRPDRAKNIQYF. The CDR3 DNA reads TGTGCCAGCAGGCCTGACAGGGCCAAAAACATTCAGTACTTC.

This chain connects TRBV28 to TRBJ2-1; D remains ambiguous. Germline CDR1 MDHEN, CDR2 SYDVKM. V lost 5 bases, J lost 9 bases, and 8 bases lay in between. The CDR3 length is 11 residues. Here the CDR3 reads CASSLEIEQFF. The CDR3 nucleotides read TGTGCCAGCAGTCTCGAGATTGAGCAGTTCTTC.

This clonotype came up many times. The gene calls are TRBV3-1 and TRBJ2-7; TRBD2 aligns across 7 bases. V shed 1 base, J shed 4 bases, and the junction held 4 bases outside the gene matches. This CDR3 is built from 14 residues. Per the germline V gene, CDR1 is LGHDT and CDR2 is YNNKEL (reference sequence). The CDR3 region is CASSQGASGYEQYF. The DNA of the CDR3 is TGTGCCAGCAGCCAAGGGGCTAGCGGATACGAGCAGTACTTC.